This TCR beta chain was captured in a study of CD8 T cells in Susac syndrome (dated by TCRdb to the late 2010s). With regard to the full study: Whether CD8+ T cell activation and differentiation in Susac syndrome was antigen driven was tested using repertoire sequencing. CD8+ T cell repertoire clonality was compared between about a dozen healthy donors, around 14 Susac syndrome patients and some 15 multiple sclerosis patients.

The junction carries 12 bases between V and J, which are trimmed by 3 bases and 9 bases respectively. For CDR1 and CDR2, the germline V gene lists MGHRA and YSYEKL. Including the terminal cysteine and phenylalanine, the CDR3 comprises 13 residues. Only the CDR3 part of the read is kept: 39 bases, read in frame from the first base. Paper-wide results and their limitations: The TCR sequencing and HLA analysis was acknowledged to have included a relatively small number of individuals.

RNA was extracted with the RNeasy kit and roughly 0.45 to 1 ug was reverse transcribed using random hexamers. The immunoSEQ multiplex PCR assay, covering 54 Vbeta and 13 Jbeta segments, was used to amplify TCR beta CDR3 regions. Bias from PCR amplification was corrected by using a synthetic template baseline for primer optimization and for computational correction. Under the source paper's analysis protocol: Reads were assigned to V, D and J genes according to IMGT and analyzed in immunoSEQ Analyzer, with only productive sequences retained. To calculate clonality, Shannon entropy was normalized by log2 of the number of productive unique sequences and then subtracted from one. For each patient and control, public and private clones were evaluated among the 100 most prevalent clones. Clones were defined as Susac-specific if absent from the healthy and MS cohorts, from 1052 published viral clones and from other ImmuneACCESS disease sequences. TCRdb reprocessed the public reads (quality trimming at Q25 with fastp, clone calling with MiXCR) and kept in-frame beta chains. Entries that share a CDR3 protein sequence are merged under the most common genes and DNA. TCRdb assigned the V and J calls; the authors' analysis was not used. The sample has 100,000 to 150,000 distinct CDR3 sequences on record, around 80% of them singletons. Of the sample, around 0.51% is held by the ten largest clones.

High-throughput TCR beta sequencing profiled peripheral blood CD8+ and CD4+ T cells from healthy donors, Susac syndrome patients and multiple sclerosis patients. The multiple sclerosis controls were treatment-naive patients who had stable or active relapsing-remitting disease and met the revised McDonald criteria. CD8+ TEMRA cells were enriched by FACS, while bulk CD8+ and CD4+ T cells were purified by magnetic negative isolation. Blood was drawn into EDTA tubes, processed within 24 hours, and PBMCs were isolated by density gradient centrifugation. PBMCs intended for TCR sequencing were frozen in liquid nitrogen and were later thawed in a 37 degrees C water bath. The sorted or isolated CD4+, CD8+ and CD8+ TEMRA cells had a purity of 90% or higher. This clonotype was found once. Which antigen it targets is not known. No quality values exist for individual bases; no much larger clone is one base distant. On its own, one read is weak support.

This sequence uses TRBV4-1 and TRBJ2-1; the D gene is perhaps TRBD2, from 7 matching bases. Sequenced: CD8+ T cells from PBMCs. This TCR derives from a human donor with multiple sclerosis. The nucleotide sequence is TGCGCCAGCAGCCAGGGGGGGGCCTTTGAGCAGTTCTTC. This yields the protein CASSQGGAFEQFF.